This record looks at one TCR beta chain sequence and its context. The germline gives CDR1 GTSNPN, CDR2 SVGIG (reference sequence). The CDR3 sequence is 17 residues long. V was trimmed by 5 bases and J by 2 bases, leaving 24 bases between them. This entry belongs to a study of shared clonotypes between healthy human individuals. Study overall: Used for every donor were three CD4 naive, three CD4 memory, two CD8 naive and one CD8 memory plate.

Profiled with immunoSEQ multiplex PCR; TCRdb holds only in-frame clones, not every one. The sample consists of roughly 2.6 million clones, around nine tenths of them appearing once. Naive CD45RA+ and memory CD45RA-negative subsets were split from CD4+ cells. The chain joins TRBV30 to TRBJ1-2; tentative D call: TRBD1 (6 bases). The clonotype comes from a man in his late teens or twenties in good health. Source material: naive CD4+ T cells sorted from blood. Subset: CD45RA+ positively selected. CDR3 loop: CAWQRKSTGLANYGYTF. For the CDR3, the DNA is TGTGCCTGGCAGAGAAAATCCACAGGGCTTGCAAACTATGGCTACACCTTC.